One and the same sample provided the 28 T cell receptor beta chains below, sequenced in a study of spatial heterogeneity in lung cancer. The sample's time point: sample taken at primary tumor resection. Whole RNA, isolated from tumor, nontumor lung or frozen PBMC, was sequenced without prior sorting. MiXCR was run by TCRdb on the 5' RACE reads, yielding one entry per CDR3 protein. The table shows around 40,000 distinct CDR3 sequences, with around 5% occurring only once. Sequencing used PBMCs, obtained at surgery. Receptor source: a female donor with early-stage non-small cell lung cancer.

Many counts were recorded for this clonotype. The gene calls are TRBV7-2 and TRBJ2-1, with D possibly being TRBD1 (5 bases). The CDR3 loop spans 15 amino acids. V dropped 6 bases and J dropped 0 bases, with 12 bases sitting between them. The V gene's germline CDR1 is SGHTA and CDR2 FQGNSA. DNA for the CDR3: TGTGCCAGCAGTGAAGGGGCCGCCTCCTACAATGAGCAGTTCTTC. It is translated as CASSEGAASYNEQFF.

Written as DNA, the CDR3 is TGTGCCAGCACGGGACAGGGGCGGCAAGAGACCCAGTACTTC. Encoded protein: CASTGQGRQETQYF. This rearrangement joins TRBV2 to TRBJ2-5; 10 bases are shared with TRBD1. Losses at the gene ends were 7 bases for V and 2 bases for J; bases not matched to a gene: 4. This CDR3 comprises 14 residues. Germline CDR1 reads SNHLY; CDR2 reads FYNNEI.

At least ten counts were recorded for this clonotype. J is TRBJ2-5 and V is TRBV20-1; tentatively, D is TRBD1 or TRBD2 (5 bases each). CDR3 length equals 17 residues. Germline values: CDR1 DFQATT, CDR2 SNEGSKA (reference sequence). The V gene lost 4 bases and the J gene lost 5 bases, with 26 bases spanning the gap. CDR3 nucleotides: TGCAGTGCTACCATACTGCACTTTAACCGGGGCGGGGAGACCCAGTACTTC. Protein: CSATILHFNRGGETQYF.

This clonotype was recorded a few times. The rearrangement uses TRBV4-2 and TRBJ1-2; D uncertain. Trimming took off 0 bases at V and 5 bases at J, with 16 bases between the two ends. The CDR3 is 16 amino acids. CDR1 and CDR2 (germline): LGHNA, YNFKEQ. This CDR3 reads CASSQEGGARSYGYTF. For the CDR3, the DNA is TGTGCCAGCAGCCAAGAAGGAGGAGCCCGCTCATATGGCTACACCTTC.

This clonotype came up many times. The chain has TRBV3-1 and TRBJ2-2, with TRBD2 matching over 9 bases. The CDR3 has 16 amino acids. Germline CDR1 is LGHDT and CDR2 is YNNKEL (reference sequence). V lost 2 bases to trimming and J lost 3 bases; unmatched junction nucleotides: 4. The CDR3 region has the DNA TGTGCCAGCAGCCAACGAGCGGGGGGTTACACCGGGGAGCTGTTTTTT. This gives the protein CASSQRAGGYTGELFF.

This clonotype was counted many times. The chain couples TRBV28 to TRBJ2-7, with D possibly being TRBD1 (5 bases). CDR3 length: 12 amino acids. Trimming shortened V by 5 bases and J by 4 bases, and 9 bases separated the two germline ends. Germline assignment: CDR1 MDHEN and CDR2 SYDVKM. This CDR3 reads CASSKTVYEQYF. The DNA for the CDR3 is TGTGCCAGCAGTAAGACAGTTTACGAGCAGTACTTC.

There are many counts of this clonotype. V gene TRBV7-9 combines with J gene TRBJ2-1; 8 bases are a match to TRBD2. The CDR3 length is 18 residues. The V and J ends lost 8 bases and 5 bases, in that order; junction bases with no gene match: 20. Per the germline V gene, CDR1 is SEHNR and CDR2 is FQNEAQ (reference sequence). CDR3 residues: CASLRGRLAGTQDNEQFF. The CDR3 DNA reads TGTGCCAGCCTGAGAGGTCGGCTAGCGGGTACCCAAGACAATGAGCAGTTCTTC.

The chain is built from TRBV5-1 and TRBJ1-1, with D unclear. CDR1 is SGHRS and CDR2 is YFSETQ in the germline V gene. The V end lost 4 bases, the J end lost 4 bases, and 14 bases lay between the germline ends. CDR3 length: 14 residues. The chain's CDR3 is CASSGTVGGTEAFF. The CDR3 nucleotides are TGCGCCAGCAGCGGCACAGTTGGAGGCACTGAAGCTTTCTTT.

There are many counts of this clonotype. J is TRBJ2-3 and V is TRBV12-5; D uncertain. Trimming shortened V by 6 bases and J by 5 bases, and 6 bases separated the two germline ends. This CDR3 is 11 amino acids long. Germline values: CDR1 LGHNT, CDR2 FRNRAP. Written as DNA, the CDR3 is TGTGCTAGTGGCCACGAAGATACGCAGTATTTT. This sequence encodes CASGHEDTQYF.

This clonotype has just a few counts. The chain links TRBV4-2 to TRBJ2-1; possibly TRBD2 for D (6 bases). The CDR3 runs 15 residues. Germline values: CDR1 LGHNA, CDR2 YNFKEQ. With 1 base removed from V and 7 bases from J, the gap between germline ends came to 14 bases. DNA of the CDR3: TGTGCCAGCAGCCAAGGGGACTGGACCCTAAATGAGCAGTTCTTC. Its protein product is CASSQGDWTLNEQFF.

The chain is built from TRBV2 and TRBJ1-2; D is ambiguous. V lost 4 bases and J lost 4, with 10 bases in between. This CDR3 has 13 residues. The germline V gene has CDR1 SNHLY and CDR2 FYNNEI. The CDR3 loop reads CASSGIKGYGYTF. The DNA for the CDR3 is TGTGCCAGCAGTGGTATTAAGGGCTATGGCTACACCTTC.

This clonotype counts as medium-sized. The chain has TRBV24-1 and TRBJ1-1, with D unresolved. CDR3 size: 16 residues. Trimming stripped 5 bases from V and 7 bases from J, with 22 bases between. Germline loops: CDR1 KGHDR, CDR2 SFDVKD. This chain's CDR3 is CATSALTHRLGGEAFF. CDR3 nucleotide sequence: TGTGCCACCAGTGCTCTGACCCACCGGTTGGGTGGTGAAGCTTTCTTT.

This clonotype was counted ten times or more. CDR3 region: CASRQRYEQYF. In nucleotides, the CDR3 is TGTGCCAGCCGACAGCGTTACGAGCAGTACTTC. The chain employs TRBV2 and TRBJ2-7; D might be TRBD1 (5 bases). The ends were cut back, 8 bases at V and 4 bases at J, with 9 bases in the middle. The CDR3 is 11 amino acids. Germline V lookup: CDR1 SNHLY, CDR2 FYNNEI.

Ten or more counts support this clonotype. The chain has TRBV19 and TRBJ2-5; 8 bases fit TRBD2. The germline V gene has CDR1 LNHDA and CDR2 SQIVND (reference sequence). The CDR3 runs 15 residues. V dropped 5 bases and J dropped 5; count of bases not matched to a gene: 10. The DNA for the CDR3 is TGTGCCAGTAGTTTAAGCGGGGGAGGCCGGGAGACCCAGTACTTC. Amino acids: CASSLSGGGRETQYF.

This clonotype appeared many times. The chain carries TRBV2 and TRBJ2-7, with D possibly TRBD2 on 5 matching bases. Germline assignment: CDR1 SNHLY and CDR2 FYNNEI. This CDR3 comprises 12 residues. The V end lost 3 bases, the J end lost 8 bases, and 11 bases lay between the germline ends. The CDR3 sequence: CASSDRRGQQYF. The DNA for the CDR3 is TGTGCCAGCAGTGACCGTCGGGGTCAGCAGTACTTC.

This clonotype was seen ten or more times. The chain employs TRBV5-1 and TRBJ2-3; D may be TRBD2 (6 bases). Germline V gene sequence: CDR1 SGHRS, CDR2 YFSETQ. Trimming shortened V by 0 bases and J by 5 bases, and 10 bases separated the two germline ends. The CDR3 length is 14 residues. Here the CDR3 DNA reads TGCGCCAGCAGCTTGGGTTACGGGGGAGATACGCAGTATTTT. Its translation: CASSLGYGGDTQYF. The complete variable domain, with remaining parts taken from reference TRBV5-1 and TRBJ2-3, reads KAGVTQTPRYLIKTRGQQVTLSCSPISGHRSVSWYQQTPGQGLQFLFEYFSETQRNKGNFPGRFSGRQFSNSRSEMNVSTLELGDSALYLCASSLGYGGDTQYFGPGTRLTVL.

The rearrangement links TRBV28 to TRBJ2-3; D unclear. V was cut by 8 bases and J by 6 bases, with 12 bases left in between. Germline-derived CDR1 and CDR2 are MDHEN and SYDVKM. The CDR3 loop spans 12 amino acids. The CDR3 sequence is CASGITGDTQYF. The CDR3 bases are TGTGCCAGCGGAATAACCGGGGATACGCAGTATTTT.

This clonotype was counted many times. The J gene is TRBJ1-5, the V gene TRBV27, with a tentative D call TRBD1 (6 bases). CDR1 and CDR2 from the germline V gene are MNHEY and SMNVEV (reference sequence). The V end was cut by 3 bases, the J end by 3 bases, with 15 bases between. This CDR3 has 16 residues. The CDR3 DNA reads TGTGCCAGCAGTTTCCGGGGGGCTGGAGACAATCAGCCCCAGCATTTT. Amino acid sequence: CASSFRGAGDNQPQHF.

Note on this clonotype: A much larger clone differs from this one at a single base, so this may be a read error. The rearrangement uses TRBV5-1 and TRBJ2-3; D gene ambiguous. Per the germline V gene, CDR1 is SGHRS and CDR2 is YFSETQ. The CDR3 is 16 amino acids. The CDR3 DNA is TGCGCCAGCAGCCCCCAGCCCGGGCCCTCCACAGATGCGCAGTATTTT. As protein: CASSPQPGPSTDAQYF.

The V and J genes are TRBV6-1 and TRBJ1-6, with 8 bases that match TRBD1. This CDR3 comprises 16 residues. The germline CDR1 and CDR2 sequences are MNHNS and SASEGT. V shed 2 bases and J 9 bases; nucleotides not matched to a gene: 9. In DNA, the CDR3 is TGTGCCAGCAGTGAAACGGTGCCAGGGGGCGGTTCACCCCTCCACTTT. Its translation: CASSETVPGGGSPLHF.

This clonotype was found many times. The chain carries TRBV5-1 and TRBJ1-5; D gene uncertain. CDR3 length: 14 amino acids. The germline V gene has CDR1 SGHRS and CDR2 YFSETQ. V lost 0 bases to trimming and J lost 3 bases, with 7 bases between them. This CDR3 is CASSLGHPNQPQHF. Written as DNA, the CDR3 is TGCGCCAGCAGCTTGGGACACCCCAATCAGCCCCAGCATTTT.

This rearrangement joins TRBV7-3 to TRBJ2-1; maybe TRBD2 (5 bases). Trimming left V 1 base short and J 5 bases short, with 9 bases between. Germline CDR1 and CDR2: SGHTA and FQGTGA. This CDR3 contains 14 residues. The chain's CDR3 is CASSLSPGNNEQFF. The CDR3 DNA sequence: TGTGCCAGCAGCTTAAGTCCGGGGAACAATGAGCAGTTCTTC.

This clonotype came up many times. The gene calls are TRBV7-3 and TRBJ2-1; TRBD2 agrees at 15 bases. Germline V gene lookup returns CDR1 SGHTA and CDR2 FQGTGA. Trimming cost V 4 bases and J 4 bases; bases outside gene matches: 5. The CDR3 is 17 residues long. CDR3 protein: CASSSTGLAGGYNEQFF. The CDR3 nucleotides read TGTGCCAGCAGCTCCACCGGACTAGCGGGGGGGTACAATGAGCAGTTCTTC.

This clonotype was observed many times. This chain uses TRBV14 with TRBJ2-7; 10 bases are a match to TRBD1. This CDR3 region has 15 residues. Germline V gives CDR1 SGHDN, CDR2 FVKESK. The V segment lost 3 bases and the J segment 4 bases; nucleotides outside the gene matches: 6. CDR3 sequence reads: CASSHYTDRGYEQYF. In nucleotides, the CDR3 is TGTGCCAGCAGCCACTATACGGACAGGGGGTACGAGCAGTACTTC.

For the CDR3, the DNA is TGTGCCAGCAGAGAGACGACTAGCGTAGGGGTACCCCAGTTCTTC. This encodes CASRETTSVGVPQFF. This rearrangement joins TRBV6-5 to TRBJ2-1; 8 bases map to TRBD2. The CDR3 runs to 15 residues. The V gene end was trimmed by 6 bases and the J gene end by 13 bases; junction bases not matched to a gene: 17. Germline V gene sequence: CDR1 MNHEY, CDR2 SVGAGI.

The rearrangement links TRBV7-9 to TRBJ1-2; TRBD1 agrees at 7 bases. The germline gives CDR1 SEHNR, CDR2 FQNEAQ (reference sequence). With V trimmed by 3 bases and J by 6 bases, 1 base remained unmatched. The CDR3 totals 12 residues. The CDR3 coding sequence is TGTGCCAGCAGCTTGACAGGGAATGGCTACACCTTC. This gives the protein CASSLTGNGYTF.

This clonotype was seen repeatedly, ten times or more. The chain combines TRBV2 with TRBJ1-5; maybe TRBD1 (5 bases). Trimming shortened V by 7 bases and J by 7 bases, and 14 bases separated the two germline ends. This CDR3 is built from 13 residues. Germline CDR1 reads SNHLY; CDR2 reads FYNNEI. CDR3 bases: TGTGCCAGCACACAGGAAGAAGGCCAGCCCCAGCATTTT. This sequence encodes CASTQEEGQPQHF.

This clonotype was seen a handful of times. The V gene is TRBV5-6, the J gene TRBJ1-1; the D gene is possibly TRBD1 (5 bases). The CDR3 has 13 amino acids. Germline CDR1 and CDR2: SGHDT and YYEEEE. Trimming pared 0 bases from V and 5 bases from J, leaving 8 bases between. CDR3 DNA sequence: TGTGCCAGCAGCTTGGTGGCAGGGACTGAAGCTTTCTTT. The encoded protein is CASSLVAGTEAFF.